The sequence of this TCR beta chain was determined in a study of cytomegalovirus exposure and HLA in healthy donors. Study results and caveats: TCR beta chains numbering 164 were designated cytomegalovirus-associated. TCR beta V segments were, for the most part, productive about 87% or about 30% of the time in an earlier analysis.

Though nominally healthy at sampling, donors likely had unrecorded immune exposures. To note about this clone: Its matching antigen is unknown.

Germline CDR1 is MDHEN and CDR2 is SYDVKM. CDR3 length: 15 residues. V lost 4 bases and J lost 3; bases outside the gene matches: 5. The study ran its PCR with 60 Vbeta and 13 Jbeta primers. Sequencing was performed with immunoSEQ multiplex PCR; in TCRdb, only in-frame clones are kept and a portion is missing. The sample shows some 130,000 clones, roughly three quarters of them seen only once. The V and J genes are TRBV28 and TRBJ2-3, with 9 bases matching TRBD2. The TCR originated in a woman between 55 and 75 years old in good health and CMV-seronegative. The sample consisted of PBMCs. For the CDR3, the DNA is TGTGCCAGCAGTTCTAGCGGGACCGATACAGATACGCAGTATTTT. This encodes CASSSSGTDTDTQYF.